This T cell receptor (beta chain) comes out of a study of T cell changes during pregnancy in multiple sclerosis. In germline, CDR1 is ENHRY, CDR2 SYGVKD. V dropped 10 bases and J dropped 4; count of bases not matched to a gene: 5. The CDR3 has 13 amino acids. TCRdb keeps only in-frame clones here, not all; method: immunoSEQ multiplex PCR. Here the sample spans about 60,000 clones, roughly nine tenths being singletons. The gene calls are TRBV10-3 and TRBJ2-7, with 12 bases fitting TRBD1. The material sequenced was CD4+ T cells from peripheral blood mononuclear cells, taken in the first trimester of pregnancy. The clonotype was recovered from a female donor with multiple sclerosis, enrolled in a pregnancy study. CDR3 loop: CATRDRGLYEQYF. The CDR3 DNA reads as TGTGCCACCCGGGACAGGGGGCTTTACGAGCAGTACTTC.